This paragraph covers one T cell receptor beta chain sequence. This sample is drawn from a study of cytomegalovirus exposure and HLA in healthy donors. In germline, CDR1 is LGHNT, CDR2 FRNRAP. CDR3 length equals 16 residues. V dropped 2 bases and J dropped 2 bases, with 15 bases sitting between them. The PCR made use of 60 Vbeta and 13 Jbeta primers. This table comes from immunoSEQ multiplex PCR, and its TCRdb copy is limited to in-frame clones, with some not included. The data hold 170,000 or so clones, with around three quarters observed a single time. This receptor was identified in a boy between 10 and 17 years old in good health and CMV-seronegative. The J gene is TRBJ2-5, the V gene TRBV12-5, with D perhaps TRBD2 (7 bases). The material sequenced was PBMCs. The CDR3 region has the DNA TGTGCTAGTGGTTTGTTAAGGGGGGGCGGGCAAGAGACCCAGTACTTC. Amino acids: CASGLLRGGGQETQYF. The variable domain in full, with the rest retrieved from reference TRBV12-5 and TRBJ2-5, is DARVTQTPRHKVTEMGQEVTMRCQPILGHNTVFWYRQTMMQGLELLAYFRNRAPLDDSGMPKDRFSAEMPDATLATLKIQPSEPRDSAVYFCASGLLRGGGQETQYFGPGTRLLVL.